These 28 T cell receptor beta chains came from one sample sequenced in a study of blood T cell repertoires in COVID-19. Sequencing was performed with immunoSEQ multiplex PCR; in TCRdb, only in-frame clones are kept and a portion is missing. The sample has nearly 60,000 clones; 90% are singletons. Sample: peripheral blood. These receptors all come from a man in his 60s with active COVID-19.

This chain uses TRBV4-3 with TRBJ1-2; D might be TRBD1 (5 bases). V was pared by 0 bases and J by 6 bases, with 14 bases between. Looked up from germline, CDR1 is LGHNA and CDR2 is YSLEER. The CDR3 spans 15 residues. The CDR3 region has the DNA TGCGCCAGCAGCCAAGATCGTCGGGGGTATGATGGCTACACCTTC. It is translated as CASSQDRRGYDGYTF.

This rearrangement joins TRBV5-1 to TRBJ2-1, with TRBD2 matching 8 bases. From germline, CDR1 is SGHRS and CDR2 YFSETQ. The V gene end was trimmed by 8 bases and the J gene end by 8 bases; junction bases not matched to a gene: 9. The CDR3 has 13 amino acids. As DNA, the CDR3 is TGCGCCAGGACGGGAGCGGGAGCGGATGAGCAGTTCTTC. The encoded protein is CARTGAGADEQFF. Filled out from reference TRBV5-1 and TRBJ2-1, the complete variable domain reads KAGVTQTPRYLIKTRGQQVTLSCSPISGHRSVSWYQQTPGQGLQFLFEYFSETQRNKGNFPGRFSGRQFSNSRSEMNVSTLELGDSALYLCARTGAGADEQFFGPGTRLTVL.

V gene TRBV7-2 combines with J gene TRBJ2-1; a weak D match, TRBD2 (7 bases). CDR1 is SGHTA, CDR2 FQGNSA, per germline. The V end was cut by 7 bases, the J end by 5 bases, with 15 bases between. There are 14 residues in the CDR3. The CDR3 nucleotides read TGTGCCAGCAAGGGGGGGACCCCCAACAATGAGCAGTTCTTC. It yields the protein CASKGGTPNNEQFF.

The chain's CDR3 is CASSRQGGWYSNQPQHF. The CDR3 nucleotides are TGTGCCAGCAGCCGACAAGGGGGTTGGTATAGCAATCAGCCCCAGCATTTT. This rearrangement joins TRBV6-2 or TRBV6-3 to TRBJ1-5, with D perhaps TRBD1 (6 bases). The CDR3 runs to 17 residues. Germline CDR1 is MNHEY and CDR2 is SVGEGT. Trimming took 6 bases from V and 0 from J, leaving 18 bases between them.

The chain couples TRBV4-3 to TRBJ2-1, with TRBD2 identical over 8 bases. CDR3 length: 16 residues. Germline-derived CDR1 and CDR2 are LGHNA and YSLEER. Germline trimming cut 0 bases from V and 2 bases from J; bases unmatched to any gene: 3. CDR3 in DNA: TGCGCCAGCAGCCAAGATCACGGGAGGGCCTACAATGAGCAGTTCTTC. Amino acids: CASSQDHGRAYNEQFF.

The chain joins TRBV25-1 to TRBJ2-2, with TRBD1 matching over 11 bases. CDR3 size: 14 residues. Trimming cost V 7 bases and J 7 bases; bases outside gene matches: 5. Germline V gene sequence: CDR1 MGHDK, CDR2 SYGVNS. CDR3: CASKGQGVYGELFF. CDR3 bases: TGTGCCAGCAAGGGACAGGGGGTTTACGGGGAGCTGTTTTTT.

The rearrangement joins TRBV28 to TRBJ2-7; maybe TRBD1 (8 bases). Looked up from germline, CDR1 is MDHEN and CDR2 is SYDVKM. This CDR3 spans 13 amino acids. V was trimmed by 5 bases and J by 10 bases, leaving 18 bases between them. The CDR3 loop is CASSSGTGREQYF. In DNA form, the CDR3 reads TGTGCCAGCAGTAGCGGGACAGGACGGGAACAGTACTTC.

The chain recombines TRBV10-3 with TRBJ1-1, with a weak D call TRBD1 (6 bases). Germline-derived CDR1 and CDR2 are ENHRY and SYGVKD. V was cut by 6 bases and J by 2 bases, with 16 bases left in between. The CDR3 covers 15 residues. In DNA form, the CDR3 reads TGTGCCATCAGCCCAAGGGGGAGCTTCAACACTGAAGCTTTCTTT. Its translation is CAISPRGSFNTEAFF.

This chain joins TRBV7-9 and TRBJ1-2; 7 bases map to TRBD1. CDR1 is SEHNR, CDR2 FQNEAQ, per germline (reference sequence). This CDR3 is built from 15 residues. After removal of 5 bases from V and 6 bases from J, the junction contained 12 bases not matched to a gene. CDR3 sequence (DNA): TGTGCCAGCAGCAACCGGGACAGCCCTGTGCATGGCTACACCTTC. This sequence encodes CASSNRDSPVHGYTF. The whole variable domain, remainder taken from reference TRBV7-9 and TRBJ1-2, is DTGVSQNPRHKITKRGQNVTFRCDPISEHNRLYWYRQTLGQGPEFLTYFQNEAQLEKSRLLSDRFSAERPKGSFSTLEIQRTEQGDSAMYLCASSNRDSPVHGYTFGSGTRLTVV.

The chain combines TRBV19 with TRBJ2-2, with TRBD1 matching 9 bases. V gave up 7 bases and J gave up 7 bases; unmatched junction bases: 13. CDR1 LNHDA and CDR2 SQIVND come from the germline V gene (reference sequence). The CDR3 has 16 amino acids. CDR3 residues: CASMKGTGGANGELFF. The CDR3 DNA is TGTGCCAGTATGAAGGGAACAGGGGGCGCGAACGGGGAGCTGTTTTTT.

This chain connects TRBV5-6 to TRBJ2-7, with D unresolved. Trimming took off 4 bases at V and 4 bases at J, with 6 bases between the two ends. Germline V lookup: CDR1 SGHDT, CDR2 YYEEEE. This CDR3 spans 11 amino acids. CDR3 in DNA: TGTGCCAGCAGCACAGCTTACGAGCAGTACTTC. This sequence encodes CASSTAYEQYF.

The chain carries TRBV27 and TRBJ2-1, with unresolved D. The CDR3 is made up of 14 amino acids. Germline loops: CDR1 MNHEY, CDR2 SMNVEV (reference sequence). The germline V and J ends were trimmed by 6 bases and 3 bases, with 12 bases remaining between them. CDR3 protein: CASSLRLLYNEQFF. The DNA of the CDR3 is TGTGCCAGCAGCCTTAGACTCCTCTACAATGAGCAGTTCTTC.

This clone has only one observation. This chain links TRBV11-2 with TRBJ1-2; D gene uncertain. Trimming pared 0 bases from V and 2 bases from J, leaving 13 bases between. The CDR3 is 16 amino acids. Germline V CDR1 and CDR2: SGHAT, FQNNGV. CDR3 DNA sequence: TGTGCCAGCAGCTTAGAGGCTAGCCGAAACAACTATGGCTACACCTTC. Amino acid sequence: CASSLEASRNNYGYTF.

The chain uses TRBV4-1 and TRBJ2-7; perhaps TRBD2 as D (6 bases). The V gene's germline CDR1 is MGHRA and CDR2 YSYEKL. V was trimmed by 4 bases and J by 1 base, leaving 11 bases between them. The CDR3 covers 14 residues. Written as DNA, the CDR3 is TGCGCCAGCAGCCCTCGACTAGTTTCCTACGAGCAGTACTTC. It codes for CASSPRLVSYEQYF.

V gene TRBV4-1 combines with J gene TRBJ2-7, with TRBD2 identical over 10 bases. CDR1 and CDR2 (germline): MGHRA, YSYEKL. The junction had 4 bases not matched to a gene; V was cut back by 5 bases and J by 3 bases. There are 14 residues in the CDR3. The CDR3 protein is CASSTRTSGYEQYF. In DNA, the CDR3 is TGCGCCAGCAGCACCCGGACTAGCGGCTACGAGCAGTACTTC.

The J gene is TRBJ2-7, the V gene TRBV9; D call uncertain. This CDR3 region has 15 residues. V was cut by 0 bases and J by 3 bases, with 13 bases left in between. Germline V lookup: CDR1 SGDLS, CDR2 YYNGEE. CDR3 amino acids: CASSVGVGRGYEQYF. Written as DNA, the CDR3 is TGTGCCAGCAGCGTAGGTGTCGGTCGAGGCTACGAGCAGTACTTC.

The chain uses TRBV27 and TRBJ2-7, with TRBD2 matching 9 bases. Germline V lookup: CDR1 MNHEY, CDR2 SMNVEV (reference sequence). The CDR3 sequence is 17 residues long. V lost 0 bases to trimming and J lost 1 base; unmatched junction nucleotides: 7. For the CDR3, the DNA is TGTGCCAGCAGTTTATCTGTAGCGGGAGCACAGTCCTACGAGCAGTACTTC. Translating it yields CASSLSVAGAQSYEQYF.

The chain joins TRBV9 to TRBJ2-6; 7 nucleotides align to TRBD1. The CDR3 covers 16 residues. The J segment lost 2 bases and the V segment lost 4 bases, leaving 6 bases of the junction unmatched. Germline CDR1 SGDLS, CDR2 YYNGEE. CDR3 nucleotide sequence: TGTGCCAGCAGCACCGAAAGGGGGCCTGGGGCCAACGTCCTGACTTTC. It encodes CASSTERGPGANVLTF.

The chain uses TRBV6-2 or TRBV6-3 and TRBJ2-7; D possibly corresponds to TRBD2 (5 bases). The CDR3 covers 15 residues. V lost 3 bases, J lost 13 bases, and 25 bases lay in between. The germline V gene has CDR1 MNHEY and CDR2 SVGEGT. CDR3 residues: CASSYGPLGPRGLYF. The DNA of the CDR3 is TGTGCCAGCAGTTATGGACCCCTCGGGCCAAGAGGGCTCTACTTC.

The genes are TRBV5-1 and TRBJ1-6, with D hard to call. The V gene's germline CDR1 is SGHRS and CDR2 YFSETQ. Trimming took 4 bases from V and 0 from J, leaving 35 bases between them. This CDR3 is built from 24 residues. CDR3 protein: CASSPALASSSHRSPISYNSPLHF. DNA of the CDR3: TGCGCCAGCAGCCCGGCCCTCGCGAGCAGCAGCCACAGAAGCCCGATCTCCTATAATTCACCCCTCCACTTT.

This clone showed up just once. The gene calls are TRBV7-9 and TRBJ2-7; 7 bases line up with TRBD1. V trimming: 0 bases; J trimming: 3 bases; junction bases outside the gene matches: 8. This CDR3 has 16 residues. Germline-derived CDR1 and CDR2 are SEHNR and FQNEAQ (reference sequence). For the CDR3, the DNA is TGTGCCAGCAGCTTAGCGCGGTACCGGACAGGCTACGAGCAGTACTTC. Residues: CASSLARYRTGYEQYF.

The chain combines TRBV6-5 with TRBJ1-4, with D possibly TRBD1 on 5 matching bases. Per germline, CDR1 MNHEY and CDR2 SVGAGI. The CDR3 extends over 15 amino acids. Trimming took 4 bases from V and 2 from J, leaving 11 bases between them. CDR3 DNA: TGTGCCAGCAGTTTGCTGGGGCACACTAATGAAAAACTGTTTTTT. Its translation: CASSLLGHTNEKLFF.

This chain's CDR3 is CASSLEVAGVGDEQFF. CDR3 DNA sequence: TGCGCCAGCAGCTTGGAGGTGGCGGGAGTAGGCGATGAGCAGTTCTTC. V usage is TRBV5-1 and J usage is TRBJ2-1; 7 nucleotides agree with TRBD2. Germline CDR1 reads SGHRS; CDR2 reads YFSETQ. V lost 0 bases, J lost 8 bases, and 11 bases stayed unmatched. This CDR3 has 16 amino acids.

This clone was seen just once. The chain has TRBV30 and TRBJ2-2; 9 positions match TRBD1. The CDR3 is made up of 15 amino acids. After removal of 4 bases from V and 5 bases from J, the junction contained 8 bases not matched to a gene. Germline lookup yields CDR1 GTSNPN and CDR2 SVGIG (reference sequence). The CDR3 coding sequence is TGTGCCTGGAAGGGGACAGGGTTCTCTACCGGGGAGCTGTTTTTT. It encodes CAWKGTGFSTGELFF.

This clone has only one observation. Here the CDR3 DNA reads TGTGCCAGCAGTGAAGTATGGGATGGACTAGCGTATATTCGGTATTTT. It encodes CASSEVWDGLAYIRYF. The chain links TRBV2 to TRBJ2-3, with 9 bases aligning to TRBD2. The CDR3 has 16 amino acids. Unmatched junction bases numbered 16, after V lost 1 base and J lost 14 bases. Germline assignment: CDR1 SNHLY and CDR2 FYNNEI.

The V gene is TRBV7-9, the J gene TRBJ1-2; no reliable D call. Germline-derived CDR1 and CDR2 are SEHNR and FQNEAQ (reference sequence). The length of the CDR3 is 14 residues. V dropped 4 bases and J dropped 3 bases, with 12 bases sitting between them. CDR3 bases: TGTGCCAGCAGCTCTCTGAGACGGGACTATGGCTACACCTTC. It yields the protein CASSSLRRDYGYTF. Full variable domain (remainder filled in from reference TRBV7-9 and TRBJ1-2): DTGVSQNPRHKITKRGQNVTFRCDPISEHNRLYWYRQTLGQGPEFLTYFQNEAQLEKSRLLSDRFSAERPKGSFSTLEIQRTEQGDSAMYLCASSSLRRDYGYTFGSGTRLTVV.

This sequence joins TRBV1 and TRBJ2-2; the table assigns TRBD2, which was not confirmed against the DNA. TRBV1 is designated a pseudogene. The CDR3 consists of 13 residues. The CDR3 bases are TGCACCAGCAGCCTGCTAGCTGCGGGGGAGCTGTTTTTT. Translation gives CTSSLLAAGELFF.

The rearrangement links TRBV7-3 to TRBJ2-7; D not certain. Germline CDR1 is SGHTA and CDR2 is FQGTGA. Trimming shortened V by 0 bases and J by 6 bases, and 9 bases separated the two germline ends. The CDR3 has 13 amino acids. The CDR3 bases are TGTGCCAGCAGCTTAACTGCTTCGAGCGAGCAGTACTTC. Its translation is CASSLTASSEQYF. Based on the CDR3 plus reference TRBV7-3 and TRBJ2-7, the full variable domain is GAGVSQTPSNKVTEKGKYVELRCDPISGHTALYWYRQSLGQGPEFLIYFQGTGAADDSGLPNDRFFAVRPEGSVSTLKIQRTERGDSAVYLCASSLTASSEQYFGPGTRLTVT.